A selection of T cell receptor beta chains follows, all from one sample in a study of radiotherapy plus CTLA-4 blockade in lung cancer. The protocol was immunoSEQ multiplex PCR, while the TCRdb copy is restricted to in-frame clones and leaves out a portion. This repertoire shows some 94,000 clones, around 84% found once; its top ten account for over 20%. Sample: peripheral blood, taken from a patient treated with radiotherapy plus ipilimumab. The receptors come from a human donor with non-small cell lung cancer that progressed on radiotherapy plus ipilimumab. Both conserved end residues are part of each CDR3. Fields, in order: V gene, D gene, clone size, J gene, CDR3 DNA, CDR3 protein. D genes are given only for firm matches. Size tells how often a clone was seen (once, few, many) or the class of an expanded clone, and some rows leave it out.

>TRBV28|-|-|TRBJ1-5
TGTGCCAGCAGTTTATACGGAGGCGGAATCAATCAGCCCCAGCATTTT
CASSLYGGGINQPQHF
>TRBV5-6|-|-|TRBJ2-7
TGTGCCAGCAGCTTGGTTGGCGCCGAGCAGTACTTC
CASSLVGAEQYF
>TRBV7-6|-|-|TRBJ2-3
TGTGCCAGCAGCCCACATCTGACAGATACGCAGTATTTT
CASSPHLTDTQYF
>TRBV6-1|TRBD2|-|TRBJ2-1
TGTGCCAGCACCCCTAGCGGGAAGTACAATGAGCAGTTCTTC
CASTPSGKYNEQFF
>TRBV10-3|TRBD1|-|TRBJ2-2
TGTGCCATCAGTGAAGCACAGGGGGTAATAGCCGGGGAGCTGTTTTTT
CAISEAQGVIAGELFF
>TRBV27|-|-|TRBJ2-1
TGTGCCAGCAGTTTATGGGGGTCATCGGGTAATGAGCAGTTCTTC
CASSLWGSSGNEQFF
>TRBV7-8|-|-|TRBJ2-1
TGTGCCAGCAGCTCGTTGGTAATCCCCAATGAGCAGTTCTTC
CASSSLVIPNEQFF
>TRBV5-1|-|few|TRBJ2-1
TGCGCCAGCAGCGGGGGGTCTACCCCGCAGAATGAGCAGTTCTTC
CASSGGSTPQNEQFF
>TRBV5-4|TRBD2|-|TRBJ2-7
TGTGCCAGCAGCCGGGCCCGCGGGAGGGCCTCCTACGAGCAGTACTTC
CASSRARGRASYEQYF
>TRBV19|-|few|TRBJ1-5
TGTGCCAGTAGTATGTTTAGCAATCAGCCCCAGCATTTT
CASSMFSNQPQHF
>TRBV6-5|-|-|TRBJ2-1
TGTGCCAGCAGTTACTTTAGGGGTCTCACCAATGAGCAGTTCTTC
CASSYFRGLTNEQFF
>TRBV28|TRBD2|once|TRBJ2-7
TGTGCCAGCAGTTTATATATGCTAGCGGGAGGGTACGAGCAGTACTTC
CASSLYMLAGGYEQYF
>TRBV6-5|TRBD2|-|TRBJ2-7
TGTGCCAGCAGTTCCGGCTGGGAGGGTTCCTACGAGCAGTACTTC
CASSSGWEGSYEQYF
>TRBV15|-|-|TRBJ2-5
TGTGCCACCAGCAGAGATCGAGAGACCCAGTACTTC
CATSRDRETQYF
>TRBV28|-|-|TRBJ1-4
TGTGCCAGCAGTTTATTCGGGACCGGGTCAGGTAAACTGTTTTTT
CASSLFGTGSGKLFF
>TRBV6-1|TRBD1|-|TRBJ2-6
TGTGCCAGCAGTGAAGGAGTTTTTGGGACAGGGGGCTCTGGGGCCAACGTCCTGACTTTC
CASSEGVFGTGGSGANVLTF
>TRBV11-1|-|-|TRBJ2-7
TGTGCCAGCAGCTTAGCAGGGGACCGCTACGAGCAGTACTTC
CASSLAGDRYEQYF
>TRBV30|TRBD1|-|TRBJ1-1
TGTGCCTGGAGTCTCAGGGGGCTCGGGGTAGCTTTCTTT
CAWSLRGLGVAFF
>TRBV28|TRBD1|-|TRBJ2-7
TGTGCCAGCAGCTGGGGACAGGTCAACGAGCAGTACTTC
CASSWGQVNEQYF
>TRBV27|-|-|TRBJ2-3
TGTGCCAGCAGCCATCCGGGTGGGCTGCCCGATACGCAGTATTTT
CASSHPGGLPDTQYF
>TRBV7-8|TRBD2|-|TRBJ2-1
TGTGCCAGCAGCATCGTAGCGGGAGGGCCGTACAATGAGCAGTTCTTC
CASSIVAGGPYNEQFF
>TRBV6-5|-|once|TRBJ2-3
TGTGCCAGCAGCCACACCGGGACGGGCCCAGATACGCAGTATTTT
CASSHTGTGPDTQYF
>TRBV5-1|TRBD2|-|TRBJ2-7
TGCGCCAGCAGCTTGAGGGCTAGCGGGAATCTCGAGCAGTACTTC
CASSLRASGNLEQYF
>TRBV27|-|-|TRBJ2-5
TGTGCCAGCGGCAGTTATCAGGGAGAGACCCAGTACTTC
CASGSYQGETQYF
>TRBV19|-|once|TRBJ1-5
TGTGCCAGTGTAGACAGGCCCTATAGCAATCAGCCCCAGCATTTT
CASVDRPYSNQPQHF
>TRBV19|TRBD1|-|TRBJ2-1
TGTGCCAGTAGTTCGGACAGGGTGTACAATGAGCAGTTCTTC
CASSSDRVYNEQFF
>TRBV28|-|-|TRBJ2-7
TGTGCCAGCAGAATTACATCAGCGGCTGCCTACGAGCAGTACTTC
CASRITSAAAYEQYF